This TCR beta chain was identified during a study of OX40 agonist ivuxolimab in advanced cancers. For the study at large: The patients received ivuxolimab by intravenous route every 2 weeks at 0.01 to 10 mg/kg. Study-wide results and limits: Among the lowest levels of clonal expansion were found in partial responders at 0.1-3.0 mg/kg.

Profiled with immunoSEQ multiplex PCR; TCRdb holds only in-frame clones, not every one. The data contain approximately 74,000 clones, over 85% of them singletons. Peripheral blood came from all dose cohorts at three timepoints. As concerns this clone: No antigen is known for it. At one of its ends the junction is not consistent with the germline gene, which may arise from a read error.

Sequenced material: CD4+ or CD8+ T cells sorted from blood, taken in a trial of the OX40 agonist ivuxolimab. This TCR derives from an adult with an advanced solid tumor such as melanoma, head and neck, liver or kidney cancer.

The CDR3 here is CASRSIPGQVYNGQFF. The CDR3 DNA reads as TGCGCCAGCAGATCTATCCCGGGACAGGTTTACAATGGGCAGTTCTTC. The chain carries TRBV5-1 and TRBJ2-1; 8 bases match TRBD1. In germline, CDR1 is SGHRS, CDR2 YFSETQ. The CDR3 sequence is 16 residues long.